Below, 23 T cell receptor beta chains from the same sample are listed, as sequenced in a study of tumor and adjacent non-tumor tissue in lung cancer (dated by TCRdb to 2017 to 2018). Bulk unsorted tissue served as the source for RNA extraction, and RNA quality was assessed using a NanoDrop ND-1000 and an Agilent 2100. Library preparation used multiplex PCR. Sequencing took place on an Illumina HiSeq 2500. TCRbeta libraries were built by three rounds of nested PCR using primers (Table S4), following protocols modified from ARM-PCR. TCRdb reprocessed the public reads (quality trimming at Q25 with fastp, clone calling with MiXCR) and kept in-frame beta chains. Rows are unified per CDR3 protein, each entry keeping the most common DNA and genes. For this sample there are tens of thousands of distinct CDR3 sequences; around 70% appear just once. Together, the top ten hold about 12% of the sample. The material sequenced was lung tumor tissue. These receptors came from a woman between 70 and 85 years old with non-small cell lung cancer.

With respect to this clonotype: A much larger clone lies a single base off, so this may be a read error. This rearrangement joins TRBV5-1 to TRBJ2-3; 8 bases are shared with TRBD2. Germline values: CDR1 SGHRS, CDR2 YFSETQ. CDR3 length equals 16 residues. CDR3 sequence: CACSRSSGSSTDTQYF. The CDR3 DNA is TGCGCCTGCAGCAGGTCTAGCGGGTCTAGCACAGATACGCAGTATTTT.

Points on this clonotype: An end of the junction does not agree with germline; a read error may underlie this. The chain couples TRBV5-4 to TRBJ1-2; perhaps TRBD1 as D (6 bases). The CDR3 loop spans 15 amino acids. The V gene's germline CDR1 is SGHNT and CDR2 YYREEE (reference sequence). Written as DNA, the CDR3 is TGTGCCAGTAGCTTGGGGGGGCCAGGTGTGGATGGCTACACCTTC. Protein product: CASSLGGPGVDGYTF.

Remarks on this clonotype: A read error may explain this, as a much larger clone is one base away. The chain has TRBV30 and TRBJ2-1, with TRBD2 matching over 9 bases. Germline V lookup: CDR1 GTSNPN, CDR2 SVGIG (reference sequence). The CDR3 is made up of 13 amino acids. DNA of the CDR3: TGTGCCTGGACTAGCGGGACTTACAATGTGCAGTTCTTC. This codes for CAWTSGTYNVQFF. Full variable domain (missing parts from reference TRBV30 and TRBJ2-1): SQTIHQWPATLVQPVGSPLSLECTVEGTSNPNLYWYRQAAGRGLQLLFYSVGIGQISSEVPQNLSASRPQDRQFILSSKKLLLSDSGFYLCAWTSGTYNVQFFGPGTRLTVL.

The chain recombines TRBV2 with TRBJ1-2; the D gene is possibly TRBD1 (5 bases). Trimming removed 7 bases at V and 4 bases at J, with 13 bases between. Germline CDR1 reads SNHLY; CDR2 reads FYNNEI. CDR3 length: 13 amino acids. In DNA form, the CDR3 reads TGTGCCAGCAACTATGACAGCGGCTATGGCTACACCTTC. Protein product: CASNYDSGYGYTF. Looking up the rest from reference TRBV2 and TRBJ1-2 gives the full variable domain: EPEVTQTPSHQVTQMGQEVILRCVPISNHLYFYWYRQILGQKVEFLVSFYNNEISEKSEIFDDQFSVERPDGSNFTLKIRSTKLEDSAMYFCASNYDSGYGYTFGSGTRLTVV.

With regard to this clonotype: An end of the junction differs from the germline gene, which may be a read error. CDR3: CPSSLTSTNTQYF. In DNA form, the CDR3 reads TGTCCCAGCAGTCTGACTAGCACAAATACGCAGTATTTT. The J gene is TRBJ2-3, the V gene TRBV4-2, with 7 bases that match TRBD2. Germline CDR1 reads LGHNA; CDR2 reads YNFKEQ. The CDR3 loop spans 13 amino acids.

This clonotype was detected ten times or more. This rearrangement joins TRBV7-3 to TRBJ2-1, with TRBD2 matching 7 bases. Germline CDR1 and CDR2: SGHTA and FQGTGA. The ends lost 2 bases at V and 3 bases at J; junction bases unmatched: 4. The CDR3 sequence is 15 residues long. This CDR3 is CASSLGLAVYNEQFF. CDR3 nucleotide sequence: TGTGCCAGCAGCTTAGGTCTAGCGGTCTACAATGAGCAGTTCTTC.

This clonotype was counted a few times. The chain joins TRBV29-1 to TRBJ1-2; TRBD1 might be the D (5 bases). CDR1 is SQVTM and CDR2 is ANQGSEA in the germline V gene. V lost 6 bases, J lost 12 bases, and 23 bases lay in between. The CDR3 runs 13 residues. CDR3 protein: CSVRDHGNYSNTF. The DNA of the CDR3 is TGCAGCGTCAGGGACCACGGAAACTATAGCAACACCTTC.

This sequence joins TRBV7-9 and TRBJ2-5; 9 bases agree with TRBD1. There are 16 residues in the CDR3. The germline gives CDR1 SEHNR, CDR2 FQNEAQ (reference sequence). V trimming: 3 bases; J trimming: 1 base; junction bases outside the gene matches: 6. As DNA, the CDR3 is TGTGCCAGCAGCTTGACAGGGGGTGGCCTCCAAGAGACCCAGTACTTC. Its translation is CASSLTGGGLQETQYF.

This clonotype was picked up many times. J is TRBJ1-1 and V is TRBV29-1; 9 nucleotides line up with TRBD1. V gave up 5 bases and J gave up 6 bases; unmatched junction bases: 13. CDR1 and CDR2 (germline): SQVTM, ANQGSEA. CDR3 size: 15 residues. CDR3 sequence: CSVSRDRDEEAEAFF. The CDR3 DNA follows: TGCAGCGTTAGCCGGGACAGGGACGAGGAAGCTGAAGCTTTCTTT.

This clonotype was seen ten or more times. V and J are TRBV28 and TRBJ2-7; 7 bases line up with TRBD1. Germline lookup yields CDR1 MDHEN and CDR2 SYDVKM. J lost 3 bases, V lost 3 bases, and 11 bases had no gene match. CDR3 size: 16 residues. The chain's CDR3 is CASSLLGGQWSYEQYF. The CDR3 nucleotides read TGTGCCAGCAGTTTGCTAGGGGGACAGTGGAGCTACGAGCAGTACTTC.

The chain uses TRBV14 and TRBJ1-1, with unresolved D. This CDR3 has 13 residues. From germline, CDR1 is SGHDN and CDR2 FVKESK. The CDR3 nucleotides read TGTACCGGCAGCCAAACAGAAATGGCTGAAGCTTTCTTT. It translates to CTGSQTEMAEAFF.

A note on this clonotype: Without the conserved terminal phenylalanine or tryptophan, this CDR3 likely stems from a read error. This rearrangement joins TRBV12-3 or TRBV12-4 to TRBJ2-2; D is uncertain. V was trimmed by 2 bases and J by 5 bases, leaving 6 bases between them. The CDR3 extends over 13 amino acids. CDR3: CASSLRRTGELFL. The DNA for the CDR3 is TGTGCCAGCAGTTTAAGACGAACCGGGGAGCTGTTTCTT.

This clonotype has just a few counts. The chain has TRBV28 and TRBJ2-7, with D maybe TRBD1 (6 bases). The CDR3 spans 14 residues. V was cut by 8 bases and J by 1 base, with 15 bases left in between. Per the germline V gene, CDR1 is MDHEN and CDR2 is SYDVKM. The CDR3 DNA reads TGTGCCAGCGACCGGACAGCGACTTCCTACGAGCAGTACTTC. Protein sequence: CASDRTATSYEQYF.

On this clonotype itself: The junction departs from the called germline gene at one end, perhaps through a read error. V and J are TRBV11-1 and TRBJ2-7; TRBD2 agrees at 7 bases. Germline CDR1 and CDR2: SGHAT and FQDESV (reference sequence). This CDR3 has 16 residues. The CDR3 region has the DNA TGTGCTAGCAGCTTATTCCACGGGAGGATGACCTACGAGCAGTACTTC. This translates into CASSLFHGRMTYEQYF.

The chain is built from TRBV12-3 or TRBV12-4 and TRBJ1-1, with 7 positions matching TRBD1. This CDR3 contains 16 residues. J gave up 4 bases and V 5 bases, and 13 bases lay outside the gene matches. The CDR3 DNA is TGTGCCAGCAGTATCCCCCGGACAGGTTTGATCACTGAAGCTTTCTTT. It yields the protein CASSIPRTGLITEAFF.

This clonotype was detected a few times. Germline and junction disagree at one end, which may indicate a read error. The rearrangement uses TRBV5-5 and TRBJ1-2; weak D call: TRBD1 (5 bases). This CDR3 has 16 residues. From germline, CDR1 is SGHKS and CDR2 YYEKEE (reference sequence). The chain's CDR3 is CAIVGTEDPILRGYTF. The CDR3 DNA is TGTGCCATCGTTGGGACCGAAGACCCGATTTTGCGCGGCTATACCTTC.

With regard to this clonotype: One end of the junction fails to match germline, which may point to a read error. This chain joins TRBV14 and TRBJ2-7, with 9 bases fitting TRBD2. In germline, CDR1 is SGHDN, CDR2 FVKESK. The CDR3 runs 17 residues. The DNA for the CDR3 is TGTGTCAGCAGCCAAATCGAAGCGGGAGGCCCTCCCTACGAGCAGTACTTC. Encoded protein: CVSSQIEAGGPPYEQYF.

About this clonotype itself: Since a much larger clone is just one base distant, this may be a read error. The rearrangement links TRBV5-1 to TRBJ1-5; D may be TRBD1 (5 bases). The V gene lost 4 bases and the J gene lost 7 bases, with 12 bases spanning the gap. The CDR3 loop spans 13 amino acids. Germline CDR1 is SGHRS and CDR2 is YFSETQ. The CDR3 protein is CASSLQGDQPQHF. The CDR3 DNA follows: TGCGCCAGCAGCCTTCAGGGTGACCAGCCCCAGCATTTT.

This clonotype was counted a single time. The junction departs from germline at one end; a sequencing error may be responsible. The chain employs TRBV7-8 and TRBJ2-2; 7 positions match TRBD1. Germline V lookup: CDR1 SGHVS, CDR2 FQNEAQ. There are 16 residues in the CDR3. The DNA of the CDR3 is TGTGTCAGCAGCCCCACAGGGGCCGCGAACACCAGGGAGCTGTTTTTT. It encodes CVSSPTGAANTRELFF.

J is TRBJ2-3 and V is TRBV6-6, with 10 bases matching TRBD2. CDR1 and CDR2 (germline): MNHNY, SVGAGI (reference sequence). V shed 2 bases and J 5 bases; nucleotides not matched to a gene: 13. The CDR3 extends over 18 amino acids. The CDR3 loop reads CASSYKDHPSGRQDTQYF. Here the CDR3 DNA reads TGTGCCAGCAGTTACAAGGATCATCCTAGCGGGAGACAAGATACGCAGTATTTT.

This clonotype occurred a few times. No conserved phenylalanine or tryptophan is present at the end of the CDR3, so a read error is the likely explanation. This sequence joins TRBV11-1 and TRBJ2-7; 8 positions agree with TRBD1. CDR3 size: 15 residues. Germline V CDR1 and CDR2: SGHAT, FQDESV (reference sequence). DNA for the CDR3: TGTGCCAGCAGCCGCGGACAGGGAATCTCCCACGAGCAGTACTTA. It encodes CASSRGQGISHEQYL.

The chain is built from TRBV6-5 and TRBJ2-7, with D unclear. This CDR3 has 13 residues. CDR1 is MNHEY and CDR2 is SVGAGI in the germline V gene. V was trimmed by 2 bases and J by 7 bases, leaving 12 bases between them. The CDR3 loop is CASSYNGPREQYF. The CDR3 DNA reads TGTGCCAGCAGTTACAACGGCCCGCGGGAGCAGTACTTC.

A word on this clonotype: Mismatch with germline at one junction end may stem from a read error. The chain employs TRBV28 and TRBJ2-1; 7 bases fit TRBD2. Germline V gives CDR1 MDHEN, CDR2 SYDVKM. The CDR3 is made up of 18 amino acids. The chain's CDR3 is CASSRNGLVGGPLNEQLF. The CDR3 DNA is TGTGCCAGCAGTCGGAATGGACTAGTGGGAGGGCCTCTTAATGAGCAGCTCTTC.